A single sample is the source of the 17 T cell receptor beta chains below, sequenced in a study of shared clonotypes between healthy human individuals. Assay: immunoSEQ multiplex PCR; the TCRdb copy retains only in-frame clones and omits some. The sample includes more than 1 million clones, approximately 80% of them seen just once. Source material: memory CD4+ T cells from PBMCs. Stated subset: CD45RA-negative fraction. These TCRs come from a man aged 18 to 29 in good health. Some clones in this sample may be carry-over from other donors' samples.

CDR3 in DNA: TGTGCCAGCAGCCAATCCCATCCCCTCAGCGGGGCCGGGTACGAGCAGTACTTC. This encodes CASSQSHPLSGAGYEQYF. The genes are TRBV9 and TRBJ2-7; 7 nucleotides line up with TRBD2. Germline CDR1 reads SGDLS; CDR2 reads YYNGEE. V lost 4 bases to trimming and J lost 4 bases; unmatched junction nucleotides: 20. This CDR3 spans 18 amino acids.

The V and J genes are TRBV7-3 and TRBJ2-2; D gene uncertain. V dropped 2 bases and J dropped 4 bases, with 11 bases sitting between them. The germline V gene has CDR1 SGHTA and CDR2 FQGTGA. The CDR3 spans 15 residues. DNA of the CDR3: TGTGCCAGCAGCTTATATGGCCACGCCACCGGGGAGCTGTTTTTT. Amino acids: CASSLYGHATGELFF.

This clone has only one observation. The CDR3 loop reads CASTHVKGPQHF. CDR3 sequence (DNA): TGCGCCAGCACCCACGTAAAGGGGCCCCAGCATTTT. This chain uses TRBV23-1 with TRBJ1-5, with no clear D. TRBV23-1 is known as an ORF, though its function is uncertain. The CDR3 is 12 amino acids. The V end was cut by 7 bases, the J end by 9 bases, with 13 bases between.

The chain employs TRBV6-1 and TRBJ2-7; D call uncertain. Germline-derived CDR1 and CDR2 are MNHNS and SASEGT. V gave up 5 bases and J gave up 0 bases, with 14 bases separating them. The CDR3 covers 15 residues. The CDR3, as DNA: TGTGCCAGCAGTCCCACCAGCGCGAGCTCCTACGAGCAGTACTTC. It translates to CASSPTSASSYEQYF.

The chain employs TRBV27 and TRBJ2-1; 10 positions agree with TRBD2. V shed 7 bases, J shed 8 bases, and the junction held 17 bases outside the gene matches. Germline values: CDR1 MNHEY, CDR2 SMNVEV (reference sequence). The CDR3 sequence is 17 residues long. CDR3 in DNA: TGTGCCAGCACCTCTTCGTGGGGTCTAGCGGGAGCCGATGAGCAGTTCTTC. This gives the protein CASTSSWGLAGADEQFF.

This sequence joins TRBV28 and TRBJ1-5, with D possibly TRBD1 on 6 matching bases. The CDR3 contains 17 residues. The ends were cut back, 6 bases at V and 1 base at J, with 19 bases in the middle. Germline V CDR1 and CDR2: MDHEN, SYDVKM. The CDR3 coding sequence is TGTGCCAGCAGGGTGGTGGCAGGGGTCAGGAGCAATCAGCCCCAGCATTTT. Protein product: CASRVVAGVRSNQPQHF.

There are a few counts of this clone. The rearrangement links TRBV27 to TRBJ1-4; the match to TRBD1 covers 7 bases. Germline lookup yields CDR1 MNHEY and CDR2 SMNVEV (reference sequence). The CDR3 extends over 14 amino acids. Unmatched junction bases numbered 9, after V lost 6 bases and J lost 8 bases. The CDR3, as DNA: TGTGCCAGCAGCCCCGACAGGGTTCGGGAAAAACTGTTTTTT. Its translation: CASSPDRVREKLFF.

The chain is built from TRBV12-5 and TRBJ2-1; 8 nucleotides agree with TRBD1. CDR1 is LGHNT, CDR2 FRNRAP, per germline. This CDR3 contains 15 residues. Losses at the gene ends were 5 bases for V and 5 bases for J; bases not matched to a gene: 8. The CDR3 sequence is CASGQGQAANNEQFF. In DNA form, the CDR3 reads TGTGCTAGTGGTCAGGGACAGGCAGCTAACAATGAGCAGTTCTTC.

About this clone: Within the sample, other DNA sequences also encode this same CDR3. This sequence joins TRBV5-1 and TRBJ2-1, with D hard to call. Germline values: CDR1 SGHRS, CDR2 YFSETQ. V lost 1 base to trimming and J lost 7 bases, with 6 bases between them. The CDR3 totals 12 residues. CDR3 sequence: CASSLQGNEQFF. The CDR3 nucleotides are TGCGCCAGCAGCTTGCAAGGGAATGAGCAGTTCTTC.

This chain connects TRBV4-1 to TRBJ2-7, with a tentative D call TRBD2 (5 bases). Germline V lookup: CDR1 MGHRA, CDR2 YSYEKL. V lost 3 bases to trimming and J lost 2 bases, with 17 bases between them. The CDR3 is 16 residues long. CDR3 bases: TGCGCCAGCAGCCAGCCTTTGACCGGGGTTACCTACGAGCAGTACTTC. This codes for CASSQPLTGVTYEQYF.

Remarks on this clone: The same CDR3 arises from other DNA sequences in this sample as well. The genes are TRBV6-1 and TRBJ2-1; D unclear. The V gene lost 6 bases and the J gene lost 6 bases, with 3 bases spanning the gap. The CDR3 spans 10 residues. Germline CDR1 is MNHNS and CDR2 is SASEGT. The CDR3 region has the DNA TGTGCCAGCAGGGGCAATGAGCAGTTCTTC. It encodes CASRGNEQFF.

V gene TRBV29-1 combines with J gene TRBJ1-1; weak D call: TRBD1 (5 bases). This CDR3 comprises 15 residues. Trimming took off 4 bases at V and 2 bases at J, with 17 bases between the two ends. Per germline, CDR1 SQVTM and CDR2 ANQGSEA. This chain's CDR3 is CSVGESGTLNTEAFF. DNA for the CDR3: TGCAGCGTTGGGGAGAGCGGGACTCTTAACACTGAAGCTTTCTTT.

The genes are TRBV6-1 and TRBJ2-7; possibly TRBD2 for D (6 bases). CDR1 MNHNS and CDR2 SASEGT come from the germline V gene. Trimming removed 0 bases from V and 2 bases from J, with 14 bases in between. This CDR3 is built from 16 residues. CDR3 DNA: TGTGCCAGCAGTGAAGCCTCTGGGGCGGGGACCTACGAGCAGTACTTC. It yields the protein CASSEASGAGTYEQYF.

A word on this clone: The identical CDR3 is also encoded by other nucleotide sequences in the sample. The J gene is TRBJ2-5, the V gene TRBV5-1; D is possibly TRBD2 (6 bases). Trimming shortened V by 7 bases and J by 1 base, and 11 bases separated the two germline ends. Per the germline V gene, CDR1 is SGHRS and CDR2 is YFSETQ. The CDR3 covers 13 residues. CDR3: CASSGGPQETQYF. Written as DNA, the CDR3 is TGCGCCAGCTCCGGGGGACCCCAAGAGACCCAGTACTTC.

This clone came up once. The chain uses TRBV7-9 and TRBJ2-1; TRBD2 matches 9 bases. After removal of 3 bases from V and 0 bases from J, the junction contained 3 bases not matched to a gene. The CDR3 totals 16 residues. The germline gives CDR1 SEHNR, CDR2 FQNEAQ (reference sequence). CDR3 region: CASSFLAGSSYNEQFF. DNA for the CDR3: TGTGCCAGCAGCTTTCTAGCGGGGAGCTCCTACAATGAGCAGTTCTTC.

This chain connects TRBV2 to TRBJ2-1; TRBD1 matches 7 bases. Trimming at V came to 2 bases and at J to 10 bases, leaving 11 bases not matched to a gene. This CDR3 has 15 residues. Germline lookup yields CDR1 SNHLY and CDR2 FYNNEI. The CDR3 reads CASSENTGNRGEQFF. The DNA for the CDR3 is TGTGCCAGCAGTGAAAATACAGGTAACAGGGGCGAGCAGTTCTTC.

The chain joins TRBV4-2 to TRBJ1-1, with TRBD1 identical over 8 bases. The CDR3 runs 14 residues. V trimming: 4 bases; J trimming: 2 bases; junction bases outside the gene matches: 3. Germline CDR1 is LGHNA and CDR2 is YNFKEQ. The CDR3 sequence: CASSLGQGNTEAFF. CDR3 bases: TGTGCCAGCAGCCTAGGACAGGGTAACACTGAAGCTTTCTTT.